The present T cell receptor (beta chain) was sequenced within a study of metastatic and nonmetastatic thyroid tumors. Study context: Repertoires from malignant and benign thyroid patients were compared across blood and tumor or nodule tissue.

Patients had received no treatment of any kind before thyroid surgery. Authors' data handling: What underpinned the distant-metastasis classifier for papillary thyroid cancer was the set of CDR3 differences across clinicopathological groups. TCRdb re-processed the PCR reads through MiXCR. The V and J calls and clone size are TCRdb's, not the authors'. This table holds tens of thousands of clones, roughly 30% found once. Study findings and constraints: The reported finding was significantly higher TCR beta diversity in malignant thyroid tumors relative to benign nodules, in blood and tumor.

This clone was detected only a few times. The antigen is unknown. This CDR3 contains 15 residues. Trimming cost V 1 base and J 0 bases, with 8 bases left between them. Germline V lookup: CDR1 SGHAT, CDR2 FQNNGV. This receptor was taken from a female donor with papillary thyroid cancer or a benign thyroid nodule (not recorded which). Some clones in this sample may be carry-over from other donors' samples. The material sequenced was blood. The rearrangement links TRBV11-2 to TRBJ2-3; D call uncertain. The DNA for the CDR3 is TGTGCCAGCAGCTTAGGACCGAAAAGCACAGATACGCAGTATTTT. Protein sequence: CASSLGPKSTDTQYF.